Sequencing of this T cell receptor (beta chain) was carried out in a study of blood T cell repertoires in COVID-19. Some clones are missing from TCRdb's copy, which holds only in-frame ones; the method was immunoSEQ multiplex PCR. There are 150,000 to 200,000 clones in the sample; around 85% occur only once, and about 9.7% lies in the top ten. CDR1 and CDR2 from the germline V gene are MDHEN and SYDVKM. V dropped 9 bases and J dropped 2; count of bases not matched to a gene: 15. The CDR3 spans 17 residues. The sequence derives from a man in his forties or fifties with active or convalescent COVID-19. The genes are TRBV28 and TRBJ2-3; 9 nucleotides align to TRBD2. The sample taken for sequencing was peripheral blood. Here the CDR3 reads CASGSKGLAGPTDTQYF. CDR3 sequence (DNA): TGTGCCAGTGGGTCTAAGGGCCTAGCGGGGCCCACAGATACGCAGTATTTT.